These 2 T cell receptor beta chains were sequenced from one sample in a study of cytomegalovirus exposure and HLA in healthy donors. Researchers ran the PCR with 60 Vbeta and 13 Jbeta primers. Method: immunoSEQ multiplex PCR; TCRdb's copy keeps in-frame clones and lacks some. Here the sample spans under 200,000 clones, around 63% being singletons. The sequenced sample consisted of PBMCs. These receptors all stem from a woman under 30 in good health and CMV-seropositive.

The CDR3 region is CASSLNRAYEQYV. DNA of the CDR3: TGTGCCAGCAGCTTAAACAGGGCCTACGAGCAGTACGTC. The chain uses TRBV13 and TRBJ2-7; tentative D call: TRBD1 (6 bases). CDR1 is PRHDT and CDR2 is FYEKMQ in the germline V gene (reference sequence). CDR3 size: 13 residues. The germline V and J ends were trimmed by 2 bases and 2 bases, with 7 bases remaining between them.

The rearrangement uses TRBV15 and TRBJ1-2; TRBD1 aligns across 8 bases. Per germline, CDR1 LNHNV and CDR2 YYDKDF (reference sequence). V lost 1 base to trimming and J lost 4 bases; unmatched junction nucleotides: 2. The CDR3 extends over 14 amino acids. For the CDR3, the DNA is TGTGCCACCAGCAGAGGGGACAGGCCCTATGGCTACACCTTC. It codes for CATSRGDRPYGYTF.